Below, 21 T cell receptor beta chains from the same sample are listed, as sequenced in a study of blood T cell repertoires in COVID-19 (dated by TCRdb to about 2020). Library preparation used the immunoSEQ multiplex PCR assay. TCRdb took over this immuneACCESS table, retaining in-frame rearrangements with V and J assigned. Such tables are incomplete; in checked studies, under half of the missing clones stem from an unresolved V gene, and the remainder is unexplained. For this sample the table gives fewer than 350,000 clones, of which around 90% were detected only once. The ten largest clones represent about 1.8% of the sample. The sequenced material came from PBMCs or T cells enriched from blood (not recorded which). These receptors were obtained from a woman between 40 and 50 years old who had recovered from COVID-19.

The J gene is TRBJ2-7, the V gene TRBV4-1; possibly TRBD1 for D (8 bases). Trimming took 4 bases from V and 4 from J, leaving 20 bases between them. This CDR3 contains 16 residues. Looked up from germline, CDR1 is MGHRA and CDR2 is YSYEKL. The DNA for the CDR3 is TGCGCCAGCAGCCGCCTACCGACAGGGGAGGGTTACGAGCAGTACTTC. Translation gives CASSRLPTGEGYEQYF.

The chain recombines TRBV12-5 with TRBJ2-5; D not certain. Deletions cut 1 base from V and 2 bases from J, with 5 bases between. The CDR3 is 13 amino acids. Germline CDR1 is LGHNT and CDR2 is FRNRAP. The CDR3 here is CASGLGHQETQYF. The CDR3 nucleotides read TGTGCTAGTGGTTTGGGTCATCAAGAGACCCAGTACTTC.

The chain uses TRBV30 and TRBJ1-3; no clear D gene. In germline, CDR1 is GTSNPN, CDR2 SVGIG (reference sequence). V dropped 0 bases and J dropped 4 bases, with 10 bases sitting between them. The CDR3 runs 14 residues. In DNA form, the CDR3 reads TGTGCCTGGAGTGTACGGGGTGCGGGAAACACCATATATTTT. As protein: CAWSVRGAGNTIYF.

The J gene is TRBJ2-3, the V gene TRBV25-1; TRBD1 matches 8 bases. This CDR3 has 15 amino acids. V trimming: 5 bases; J trimming: 1 base; junction bases outside the gene matches: 5. The V gene's germline CDR1 is MGHDK and CDR2 SYGVNS. CDR3: CASSTGQGGTDTQYF. The CDR3 bases are TGTGCCAGCAGTACTGGACAGGGTGGCACAGATACGCAGTATTTT.

The J gene is TRBJ1-3, the V gene TRBV27, with TRBD1 as a possible D gene (5 bases). This CDR3 is built from 13 residues. CDR1 and CDR2 (germline): MNHEY, SMNVEV (reference sequence). V was shortened by 8 bases and J by 3 bases, with 11 bases between the two germline ends. CDR3 amino acids: CASRGGNGNTIYF. DNA for the CDR3: TGTGCCAGCCGCGGGGGGAATGGAAACACCATATATTTT.

This clone was observed once. The rearrangement joins TRBV4-1 to TRBJ1-1, with a possible D match to TRBD1 (5 bases). Trimming removed 6 bases from V and 3 bases from J, with 14 bases in between. Germline CDR1 is MGHRA and CDR2 is YSYEKL. The CDR3 has 14 residues. The CDR3 DNA reads as TGCGCCAGCAGGAACAGGTACAAGGACACTGAAGCTTTCTTT. It codes for CASRNRYKDTEAFF.

This chain links TRBV11-3 with TRBJ1-1; 7 bases agree with TRBD1. Germline trimming cut 4 bases from V and 8 bases from J; bases unmatched to any gene: 16. The CDR3 contains 16 residues. The germline gives CDR1 SGHNT, CDR2 YENEEA. The CDR3 DNA sequence: TGTGCCAGCAGCTCCCCCCACGTAGGGACAGCACTAGAAGCTTTCTTT. Translating gives CASSSPHVGTALEAFF.

CDR3 sequence: CASSSRTGSYGYTF. In DNA, the CDR3 is TGTGCCAGCAGCTCGAGGACAGGCTCCTATGGCTACACCTTC. The V and J genes are TRBV11-2 and TRBJ1-2, with TRBD1 identical over 7 bases. CDR1 and CDR2 from the germline V gene are SGHAT and FQNNGV. V trimming: 4 bases; J trimming: 4 bases; junction bases outside the gene matches: 6. The CDR3 runs 14 residues.

V usage is TRBV2 and J usage is TRBJ1-5, with 7 bases matching TRBD1. The length of the CDR3 is 16 residues. CDR1 SNHLY and CDR2 FYNNEI come from the germline V gene. V lost 6 bases, J lost 3 bases, and 11 bases stayed unmatched. The CDR3 is CASRLQGLGDNQPQHF. In DNA, the CDR3 is TGTGCCAGCAGGTTACAGGGGTTGGGGGACAATCAGCCCCAGCATTTT.

This chain connects TRBV5-4 to TRBJ2-3; D might be TRBD1 (6 bases). The CDR3 is made up of 14 amino acids. Germline V gives CDR1 SGHNT, CDR2 YYREEE (reference sequence). Trimming took 2 bases from V and 6 from J, leaving 13 bases between them. CDR3 nucleotide sequence: TGTGCCAGCAGCTTAAAAACAGGGTCTGATACGCAGTATTTT. It is translated as CASSLKTGSDTQYF.

The rearrangement joins TRBV27 to TRBJ1-5; D may be TRBD1 (5 bases). Trimming took off 3 bases at V and 5 bases at J, with 11 bases between the two ends. The CDR3 is 14 residues long. Germline-derived CDR1 and CDR2 are MNHEY and SMNVEV (reference sequence). CDR3 DNA sequence: TGTGCCAGCAGTTTTGGGGGGTACGATCAGCCCCAGCATTTT. Residues: CASSFGGYDQPQHF.

The genes are TRBV10-3 and TRBJ1-5; 7 bases are a match to TRBD1. The junction had 2 bases not matched to a gene; V was cut back by 6 bases and J by 3 bases. This CDR3 comprises 13 residues. CDR1 ENHRY and CDR2 SYGVKD come from the germline V gene. CDR3 sequence reads: CAIRGQPNQPQHF. CDR3 sequence (DNA): TGTGCCATCAGGGGACAGCCCAATCAGCCCCAGCATTTT.

V and J are TRBV19 and TRBJ2-7, with 7 positions matching TRBD1. Germline assignment: CDR1 LNHDA and CDR2 SQIVND (reference sequence). The V gene end was trimmed by 11 bases and the J gene end by 1 base; junction bases not matched to a gene: 11. The CDR3 sequence is 14 residues long. The CDR3 region has the DNA TGTGCCTGGACCCGGACAGGTCGGTCCTACGAGCAGTACTTC. Translating gives CAWTRTGRSYEQYF.

The chain employs TRBV5-1 and TRBJ2-3; D is unclear. Trimming left V 2 bases short and J 0 bases short, with 10 bases between. Germline lookup yields CDR1 SGHRS and CDR2 YFSETQ. CDR3 length: 15 amino acids. The CDR3 bases are TGCGCCAGCAGCTTAAACTACCCGAGCACAGATACGCAGTATTTT. It specifies CASSLNYPSTDTQYF.

About this clone itself: Other DNA variants within this sample encode the same CDR3. The chain recombines TRBV7-9 with TRBJ1-1; 10 bases line up with TRBD1. V dropped 4 bases and J dropped 5; count of bases not matched to a gene: 4. Germline V gene lookup returns CDR1 SEHNR and CDR2 FQNEAQ (reference sequence). The CDR3 has 14 residues. The CDR3 region has the DNA TGTGCCAGCAGCTCACCGGGACAGGGGACTGAAGCTTTCTTT. The encoded protein is CASSSPGQGTEAFF.

The chain joins TRBV11-3 to TRBJ2-5, with 9 nucleotides matching TRBD1. J lost 1 base, V lost 2 bases, and 2 bases had no gene match. The CDR3 spans 15 residues. Germline values: CDR1 SGHNT, CDR2 YENEEA. For the CDR3, the DNA is TGTGCCAGCAGCTTAAGGGGACAGGGCCAAGAGACCCAGTACTTC. The encoded protein is CASSLRGQGQETQYF.

As regards this clone: Other DNA sequences in this specimen translate into the identical CDR3. V gene TRBV7-3 combines with J gene TRBJ2-1; 12 bases align to TRBD2. The CDR3 length is 15 residues. Germline trimming cut 5 bases from V and 4 bases from J; bases unmatched to any gene: 3. From germline, CDR1 is SGHTA and CDR2 FQGTGA. The CDR3 reads CASSPTSGRYNEQFF. CDR3 nucleotides: TGTGCCAGCAGCCCCACTAGCGGGAGGTACAATGAGCAGTTCTTC.

V and J are TRBV2 and TRBJ2-1; no firm D call. V lost 8 bases to trimming and J lost 0 bases, with 11 bases between them. CDR3 length: 14 residues. Germline-derived CDR1 and CDR2 are SNHLY and FYNNEI. The CDR3 DNA follows: TGTGCCAGCCGAAGAGAGAGCTCCTACAATGAGCAGTTCTTC. Its translation is CASRRESSYNEQFF.

The CDR3 nucleotides are TGTGCCGGAAGACAGGGGGCATTGGAGACCCAGTACTTC. As protein: CAGRQGALETQYF. The rearrangement joins TRBV6-5 to TRBJ2-5; 10 positions agree with TRBD1. Germline CDR1 reads MNHEY; CDR2 reads SVGAGI. J was trimmed by 5 bases and V by 11 bases; bases with no gene match: 8. The length of the CDR3 is 13 residues.

V gene TRBV27 combines with J gene TRBJ2-1; 7 bases are a match to TRBD1. Germline V CDR1 and CDR2: MNHEY, SMNVEV (reference sequence). The V segment lost 3 bases and the J segment 6 bases; nucleotides outside the gene matches: 8. The CDR3 spans 15 residues. CDR3 nucleotide sequence: TGTGCCAGCAGTTTCGAGGGGGCAACACGCAATGAGCAGTTCTTC. This translates into CASSFEGATRNEQFF.

V is TRBV2 and J is TRBJ1-2; 8 positions match TRBD1. Looked up from germline, CDR1 is SNHLY and CDR2 is FYNNEI. The length of the CDR3 is 14 residues. The junction had 9 bases not matched to a gene; V was cut back by 6 bases and J by 6 bases. The CDR3 sequence: CASSPTGVIDGYTF. As DNA, the CDR3 is TGTGCCAGCAGCCCGACAGGGGTAATCGATGGCTACACCTTC.